This entry is about one T cell receptor (beta chain). CDR1 SGHTA and CDR2 FQGNSA come from the germline V gene. V dropped 6 bases and J dropped 3; count of bases not matched to a gene: 16. CDR3 length: 18 residues. As originally analysed: Counts of nucleated cells, estimated from reference gene primer amplification, were obtained. Only in-frame clones appear in the TCRdb table, and some are missing; sequencing was by immunoSEQ multiplex PCR. V, J and clone size are taken as reported in that table, and D and trimming were inferred from the DNA itself. The sample contains more than 150,000 clones, 80% to 90% of which appear only once. The data stem from a study of blood T cell repertoires in COVID-19. Looking at the study overall: Researchers got acute and convalescent COVID-19 samples from the United States, Italy and Spain. Nucleic acid was either cDNA or gDNA, and it came from T cells, B-cell-depleted T cells, or PBMCs.

The sequencing sample was made of peripheral blood. The sequence was obtained from a woman older than 75 with COVID-19, enrolled during active disease. This sequence joins TRBV7-2 and TRBJ2-7; 11 positions agree with TRBD2. The CDR3 DNA reads as TGTGCCAGCAGTTTTAGGTACCTTACTAGCGGGAGTTTCTACGAGCAGTACTTC. It yields the protein CASSFRYLTSGSFYEQYF.